The present T cell receptor (beta chain) was sequenced within a study of technical replicates of blood from a few donors (TCRdb year 2017). This clone was found once. Its antigen is currently not known. Base qualities are not provided; no much larger clone lies one nucleotide away. CDR1 and CDR2 were assigned from the germline V gene as WSHSY and SAAADI. At the junction V is shortened by 4 bases and J by 3 bases; bases outside the gene matches: 8. Inclusive of the bounding cysteine and phenylalanine, the CDR3 is 16 residues long. Only CDR3 DNA is held: 48 bases, read in frame from base 1. Libraries were constructed by the immunoSEQ multiplex PCR assay. In TCRdb, the immuneACCESS table is reduced to in-frame sequences with V and J assigned. These tables do not hold every clone; where another copy was compared, an unresolved V gene accounts for under half, and the others remain unexplained. This sample gives about 89,000 clones in total; approximately 93% of them show up just once. The ten most abundant clones make up about 0.25% of the sample.

The TCR comes from a human donor in good health. The chain joins TRBV10-2 to TRBJ2-2; TRBD2 fits 7 bases in the junction. Material: T cells isolated from PBMCs. CDR3 reads: CASSVRSGMHTGELFF. The nucleotide sequence reads as follows: TGCGCCAGCAGTGTAAGGAGCGGGATGCACACCGGGGAGCTGTTTTTT.